A single sample is the source of the 30 T cell receptor beta chains below, sequenced in a study of blood T cell repertoires in COVID-19 (dated by TCRdb to the early 2020s). The library relied on the immunoSEQ multiplex PCR assay. TCRdb mirrors the immuneACCESS table, restricted to in-frame sequences. Some clones are absent from its copies; in checked studies, under half trace to an unresolved V gene, and the reason for the others is unknown. The sample includes 120,000 to 150,000 clones, with about 90% observed a single time. The ten most abundant clones make up roughly 4% of the sample. Source material: PBMCs or T cells enriched from blood (not recorded which). The origin of the receptors is a woman aged 40 to 50 who had been exposed to COVID-19.

V is TRBV4-3 and J is TRBJ2-3; the match to TRBD2 covers 7 bases. The CDR3 totals 17 residues. Germline V gene sequence: CDR1 LGHNA, CDR2 YSLEER. J was trimmed by 1 base and V by 0 bases; bases with no gene match: 7. As DNA, the CDR3 is TGCGCCAGCAGCCAAGAACCAGAACTAGCGCGCACAGATACGCAGTATTTT. It specifies CASSQEPELARTDTQYF.

The chain employs TRBV19 and TRBJ1-2; 10 bases are shared with TRBD1. In germline, CDR1 is LNHDA, CDR2 SQIVND (reference sequence). V lost 4 bases, J lost 8 bases, and 13 bases stayed unmatched. CDR3 length: 16 residues. The chain's CDR3 is CASSTLARDRGMGYTF. CDR3 nucleotide sequence: TGTGCCAGTAGTACCCTAGCCCGGGACAGGGGAATGGGCTACACCTTC. The entire variable domain, with the rest obtained from reference TRBV19 and TRBJ1-2, is as follows: DGGITQSPKYLFRKEGQNVTLSCEQNLNHDAMYWYRQDPGQGLRLIYYSQIVNDFQKGDIAEGYSVSREKKESFPLTVTSAQKNPTAFYLCASSTLARDRGMGYTFGSGTRLTVV.

Here the CDR3 reads CASSRTGRTEAFF. The CDR3 DNA reads as TGTGCCAGTAGTAGAACAGGGCGGACTGAAGCTTTCTTT. V is TRBV19 and J is TRBJ1-1, with D possibly being TRBD1 (6 bases). This CDR3 spans 13 amino acids. V was cut by 4 bases and J by 5 bases, with 11 bases left in between. CDR1 LNHDA and CDR2 SQIVND come from the germline V gene (reference sequence).

The gene calls are TRBV20-1 and TRBJ2-7, with unresolved D. Between the trimmed V and J ends, which lost 2 bases and 6 bases, there was a span of 8 bases. CDR1 and CDR2 (germline): DFQATT, SNEGSKA (reference sequence). CDR3 length: 11 residues. The CDR3, as DNA: TGCAGTGCTAGACCTGGCCGCGAGCAGTACTTC. It is translated as CSARPGREQYF.

This chain connects TRBV5-1 to TRBJ2-5; perhaps TRBD2 as D (6 bases). Germline loops: CDR1 SGHRS, CDR2 YFSETQ. V dropped 0 bases and J dropped 5 bases, with 14 bases sitting between them. CDR3 length equals 15 residues. CDR3 DNA: TGCGCCAGCAGCTTGGCCGGGACTGGTCGGGAGACCCAGTACTTC. Residues: CASSLAGTGRETQYF.

This clone is termed medium-sized. This chain connects TRBV4-3 to TRBJ2-7, with a possible D match to TRBD2 (6 bases). The V gene lost 3 bases and the J gene lost 0 bases, with 9 bases spanning the gap. This CDR3 region has 14 residues. From germline, CDR1 is LGHNA and CDR2 YSLEER. The CDR3 reads CASSQQRASYEQYF. The CDR3 nucleotides are TGCGCCAGCAGCCAGCAGCGGGCCTCCTACGAGCAGTACTTC.

The chain employs TRBV5-6 and TRBJ1-3; a weak D match, TRBD1 (5 bases). The CDR3 is made up of 17 amino acids. V lost 0 bases, J lost 2 bases, and 15 bases lay in between. Germline CDR1 reads SGHDT; CDR2 reads YYEEEE. The CDR3 DNA follows: TGTGCCAGCAGCTTGGAAGATCCAGGGCTAACTGGAAACACCATATATTTT. It is translated as CASSLEDPGLTGNTIYF.

The chain couples TRBV7-9 to TRBJ2-3; a possible D gene is TRBD2 (5 bases). The CDR3 contains 18 residues. CDR1 and CDR2 (germline): SEHNR, FQNEAQ (reference sequence). V was trimmed by 4 bases and J by 1 base, leaving 21 bases between them. CDR3 in DNA: TGTGCCAGCAGCTCCGGCGGGCCAGAAGTTGTGGGCACAGATACGCAGTATTTT. It yields the protein CASSSGGPEVVGTDTQYF. Full variable domain (rest looked up from reference TRBV7-9 and TRBJ2-3): DTGVSQNPRHKITKRGQNVTFRCDPISEHNRLYWYRQTLGQGPEFLTYFQNEAQLEKSRLLSDRFSAERPKGSFSTLEIQRTEQGDSAMYLCASSSGGPEVVGTDTQYFGPGTRLTVL.

Turning to this clone: Other DNA sequences from this sample encode an identical CDR3 as well. The chain employs TRBV3-1 (or the pseudogene TRBV3-2) and TRBJ2-7; D not resolved. The CDR3 is 12 amino acids. Germline V CDR1 and CDR2: LGHDT, YNNKEL (reference sequence). V lost 0 bases, J lost 6 bases, and 6 bases lay in between. CDR3: CASSQDPGEQYF. As DNA, the CDR3 is TGTGCCAGCAGCCAAGATCCGGGCGAGCAGTACTTC.

This clone has a handful of counts. The J gene is TRBJ1-1, the V gene TRBV5-1; 9 bases agree with TRBD1. This CDR3 has 15 amino acids. Germline V gene data show CDR1 as SGHRS and CDR2 as YFSETQ. Trimming removed 4 bases from V and 3 bases from J; junction bases left unmatched: 7. For the CDR3, the DNA is TGCGCCAGCAGCCTGACCGGGACAGGGTACACTGAAGCTTTCTTT. The encoded protein is CASSLTGTGYTEAFF.

The chain combines TRBV6-2 or TRBV6-3 with TRBJ2-7; TRBD2 agrees at 7 bases. After removal of 5 bases from V and 2 bases from J, the junction contained 12 bases not matched to a gene. The CDR3 length is 16 residues. Germline V gives CDR1 MNHEY, CDR2 SVGEGT. The CDR3 DNA reads as TGTGCCAGCAGTCGGCCCCCGGGACTACCACCCTACGAGCAGTACTTC. The encoded protein is CASSRPPGLPPYEQYF.

V usage is TRBV4-3 and J usage is TRBJ1-1, with D perhaps matching TRBD1 (5 bases). Looked up from germline, CDR1 is LGHNA and CDR2 is YSLEER. V lost 4 bases and J 1 base, leaving 10 bases between the germline ends. The CDR3 has 14 amino acids. The CDR3 is CASSLPDRNTEAFF. CDR3 bases: TGCGCCAGCAGCCTACCCGACAGGAACACTGAAGCTTTCTTT.

This chain joins TRBV5-1 and TRBJ1-4, with 8 positions matching TRBD1. Germline V gene lookup returns CDR1 SGHRS and CDR2 YFSETQ. V lost 0 bases and J lost 8; bases outside the gene matches: 6. This CDR3 is 15 amino acids long. CDR3 protein: CASSLVQGAREKLFF. In DNA, the CDR3 is TGCGCCAGCAGCTTGGTTCAGGGGGCGAGAGAAAAACTGTTTTTT.

The chain uses TRBV5-5 and TRBJ2-3; 7 positions match TRBD2. Germline CDR1 is SGHKS and CDR2 is YYEKEE (reference sequence). J was trimmed by 2 bases and V by 4 bases; bases with no gene match: 7. This CDR3 is built from 15 residues. CDR3 loop: CASSIGLVNTDTQYF. The CDR3 DNA reads as TGTGCCAGCAGCATAGGACTAGTCAACACAGATACGCAGTATTTT.

Only one count was recorded for this clone. The rearrangement links TRBV11-2 to TRBJ2-1; 10 bases fit TRBD2. The CDR3 loop spans 14 amino acids. In germline, CDR1 is SGHAT, CDR2 FQNNGV. Trimming cost V 4 bases and J 4 bases; bases outside gene matches: 1. CDR3 region: CASSSSGGYNEQFF. CDR3 nucleotides: TGTGCCAGCAGCTCTAGCGGGGGTTACAATGAGCAGTTCTTC.

The rearrangement uses TRBV2 and TRBJ2-1, with TRBD1 matching 11 bases. The CDR3 loop spans 15 amino acids. V trimming: 6 bases; J trimming: 3 bases; junction bases outside the gene matches: 4. Germline V CDR1 and CDR2: SNHLY, FYNNEI. Here the CDR3 DNA reads TGTGCCAGCAGCGGGACAGGGGGGGGCTACAATGAGCAGTTCTTC. Amino acid sequence: CASSGTGGGYNEQFF.

The V call is TRBV27, the J call TRBJ2-3; 7 positions agree with TRBD2. Germline V lookup: CDR1 MNHEY, CDR2 SMNVEV (reference sequence). Unmatched junction bases numbered 2, after V lost 5 bases and J lost 6 bases. The CDR3 has 12 amino acids. CDR3 amino acids: CASSLGGDTQYF. CDR3 DNA sequence: TGTGCCAGCAGTCTGGGGGGGGATACGCAGTATTTT.

The chain has TRBV7-9 and TRBJ1-1, with 8 bases fitting TRBD1. The CDR3 covers 15 residues. With V trimmed by 5 bases and J by 1 base, 6 bases remained unmatched. Per the germline V gene, CDR1 is SEHNR and CDR2 is FQNEAQ (reference sequence). CDR3 sequence (DNA): TGTGCCAGCAGCCTGGTGACAGGGGCGAACACTGAAGCTTTCTTT. It encodes CASSLVTGANTEAFF.

The J gene is TRBJ2-7, the V gene TRBV29-1, with D perhaps matching TRBD2 (5 bases). Germline V gene lookup returns CDR1 SQVTM and CDR2 ANQGSEA. This CDR3 has 13 residues. Trimming removed 4 bases from V and 7 bases from J, with 17 bases in between. The CDR3 DNA sequence: TGCAGCGTTGGCCCCTCGGGGAGCTGGGAGCAGTACTTC. This codes for CSVGPSGSWEQYF.

The chain is built from TRBV12-5 and TRBJ2-3, with 7 bases matching TRBD2. With 0 bases clipped from V and 2 bases from J, the junction kept 8 bases outside the gene matches. This CDR3 contains 17 residues. Germline CDR1 LGHNT, CDR2 FRNRAP. The CDR3: CASGLVLGGMLTDTQYF. DNA for the CDR3: TGTGCTAGTGGTTTGGTCCTGGGAGGGATGCTCACAGATACGCAGTATTTT.

There are a few counts of this clone. This rearrangement joins TRBV29-1 to TRBJ2-1; a weak D match, TRBD1 (6 bases). The V end was cut by 7 bases, the J end by 12 bases, with 16 bases between. This CDR3 is 11 amino acids long. Germline CDR1 is SQVTM and CDR2 is ANQGSEA. Here the CDR3 reads CSADSTGWQFF. The CDR3 DNA is TGCAGCGCCGATTCGACAGGATGGCAGTTCTTC.

The chain is built from TRBV29-1 and TRBJ2-1, with 9 positions matching TRBD2. V lost 3 bases, J lost 12 bases, and 9 bases stayed unmatched. CDR1 and CDR2 from the germline V gene are SQVTM and ANQGSEA. This CDR3 is built from 13 residues. CDR3 residues: CSVERLAGRVQFF. For the CDR3, the DNA is TGCAGCGTTGAGCGGCTAGCGGGAAGAGTGCAGTTCTTC.

This sequence joins TRBV6-2 or TRBV6-3 and TRBJ1-2, with 7 bases aligning to TRBD1. Germline V gives CDR1 MNHEY, CDR2 SVGEGT. This CDR3 has 13 residues. The junction had 8 bases not matched to a gene; V was cut back by 5 bases and J by 8 bases. Here the CDR3 reads CASSPSGGRGYTF. DNA for the CDR3: TGTGCCAGCAGTCCCTCAGGGGGACGGGGCTACACCTTC.

This rearrangement joins TRBV2 to TRBJ2-1, with 9 nucleotides matching TRBD2. CDR3 length: 15 amino acids. Germline CDR1 and CDR2: SNHLY and FYNNEI. V lost 2 bases to trimming and J lost 7 bases; unmatched junction nucleotides: 6. This chain's CDR3 is CASSERLAVGNEQFF. For the CDR3, the DNA is TGTGCCAGCAGTGAAAGACTAGCGGTGGGGAATGAGCAGTTCTTC.

The rearrangement links TRBV4-3 to TRBJ2-1; TRBD1 agrees at 8 bases. V shed 3 bases, J shed 9 bases, and the junction held 7 bases outside the gene matches. The CDR3 extends over 14 amino acids. Per germline, CDR1 LGHNA and CDR2 YSLEER. The CDR3 region is CASSHATGVVEQFF. The CDR3 DNA follows: TGCGCCAGCAGCCACGCGACAGGGGTTGTTGAGCAGTTCTTC.

This chain connects TRBV10-1 to TRBJ1-2; TRBD1 matches 7 bases. The CDR3 covers 17 residues. Germline V gene data show CDR1 as WNHNN and CDR2 as SYGVQD (reference sequence). V gave up 6 bases and J gave up 2 bases; unmatched junction bases: 15. Here the CDR3 DNA reads TGCGCCAGCAGCCCACCGGGACAGCCTCTTCCCAACTATGGCTACACCTTC. This codes for CASSPPGQPLPNYGYTF.

This chain links TRBV28 with TRBJ2-3, with TRBD2 as a possible D gene (5 bases). V was clipped by 4 bases and J by 3 bases, with 8 bases between them. Germline-derived CDR1 and CDR2 are MDHEN and SYDVKM. The CDR3 loop spans 13 amino acids. In DNA form, the CDR3 reads TGTGCCAGCAGTTATTCGGGAACAGATACGCAGTATTTT. Translated, it gives CASSYSGTDTQYF.

This clone appeared once. The CDR3 DNA reads as TGCGCCAGCAGCTTGGTGGGACTAGCGGGCCCCAATGAGCAGTTCTTC. Translation gives CASSLVGLAGPNEQFF. The chain is built from TRBV5-1 and TRBJ2-1; TRBD2 aligns across 12 bases. The V gene end was trimmed by 0 bases and the J gene end by 6 bases; junction bases not matched to a gene: 4. Germline V gene lookup returns CDR1 SGHRS and CDR2 YFSETQ. This CDR3 is built from 16 residues.

This clone showed up just a few times. This CDR3 is CASSTAGLVEQYF. CDR3 DNA: TGCGCCAGCAGTACAGCGGGACTGGTTGAGCAGTACTTC. The chain recombines TRBV5-1 with TRBJ2-7, with 7 nucleotides matching TRBD2. J gave up 7 bases and V 5 bases, and 9 bases lay outside the gene matches. From germline, CDR1 is SGHRS and CDR2 YFSETQ. The CDR3 covers 13 residues.

CDR3 DNA sequence: TGTGCCAGCAGTTTCCAGCTAGATCAGCCCCAGCATTTT. Encoded protein: CASSFQLDQPQHF. The chain is built from TRBV12-3 or TRBV12-4 and TRBJ1-5; D is unresolved. CDR3 length: 13 residues. V lost 3 bases and J 5 bases, leaving 8 bases between the germline ends.